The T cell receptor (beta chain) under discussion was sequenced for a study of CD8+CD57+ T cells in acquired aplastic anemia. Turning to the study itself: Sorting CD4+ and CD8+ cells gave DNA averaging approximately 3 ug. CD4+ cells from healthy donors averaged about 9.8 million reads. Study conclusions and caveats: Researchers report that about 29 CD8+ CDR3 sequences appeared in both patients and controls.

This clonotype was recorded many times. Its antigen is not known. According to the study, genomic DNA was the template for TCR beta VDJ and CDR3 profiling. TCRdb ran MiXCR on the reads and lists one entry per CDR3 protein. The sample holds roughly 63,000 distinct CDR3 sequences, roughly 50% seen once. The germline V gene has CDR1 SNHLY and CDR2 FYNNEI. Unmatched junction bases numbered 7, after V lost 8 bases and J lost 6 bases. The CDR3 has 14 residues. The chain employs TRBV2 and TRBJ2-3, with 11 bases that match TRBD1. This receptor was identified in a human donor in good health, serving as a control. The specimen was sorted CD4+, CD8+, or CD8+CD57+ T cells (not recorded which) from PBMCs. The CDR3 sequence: CASGPGQGVDTQYF. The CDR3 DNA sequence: TGTGCCAGCGGACCGGGACAGGGGGTGGATACGCAGTATTTT.